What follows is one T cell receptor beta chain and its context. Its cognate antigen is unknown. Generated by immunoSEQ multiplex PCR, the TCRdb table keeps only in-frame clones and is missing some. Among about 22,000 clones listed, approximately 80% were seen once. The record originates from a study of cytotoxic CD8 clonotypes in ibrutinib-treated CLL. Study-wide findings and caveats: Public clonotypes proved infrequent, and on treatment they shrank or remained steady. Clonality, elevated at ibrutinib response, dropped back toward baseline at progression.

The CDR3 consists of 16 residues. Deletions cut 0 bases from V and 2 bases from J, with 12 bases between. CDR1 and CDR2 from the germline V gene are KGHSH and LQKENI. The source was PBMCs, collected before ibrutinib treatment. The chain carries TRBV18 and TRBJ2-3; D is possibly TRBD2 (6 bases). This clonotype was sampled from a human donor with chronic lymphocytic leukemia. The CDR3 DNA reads TGTGCCAGCTCACCACCCCCCAGCGGGCCCACAGATACGCAGTATTTT. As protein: CASSPPPSGPTDTQYF.